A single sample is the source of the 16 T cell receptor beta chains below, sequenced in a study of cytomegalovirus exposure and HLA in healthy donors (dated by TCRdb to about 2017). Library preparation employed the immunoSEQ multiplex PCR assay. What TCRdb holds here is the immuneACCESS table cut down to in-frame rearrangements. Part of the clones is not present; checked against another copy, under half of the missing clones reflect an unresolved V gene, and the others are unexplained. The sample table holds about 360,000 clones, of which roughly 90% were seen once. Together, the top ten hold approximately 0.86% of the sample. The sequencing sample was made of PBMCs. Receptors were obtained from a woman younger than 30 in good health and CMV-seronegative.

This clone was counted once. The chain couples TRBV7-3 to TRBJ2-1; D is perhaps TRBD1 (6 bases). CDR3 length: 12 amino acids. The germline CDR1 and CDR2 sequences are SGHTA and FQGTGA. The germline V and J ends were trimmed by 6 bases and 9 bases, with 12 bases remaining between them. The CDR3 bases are TGTGCCAGCAGTTTAGCAGGGGCTGAGCAGTTCTTC. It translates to CASSLAGAEQFF.

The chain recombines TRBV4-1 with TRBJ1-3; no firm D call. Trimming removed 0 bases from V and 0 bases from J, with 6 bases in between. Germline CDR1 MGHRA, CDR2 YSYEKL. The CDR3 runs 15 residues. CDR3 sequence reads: CASSQETASGNTIYF. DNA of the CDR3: TGCGCCAGCAGCCAAGAAACAGCCTCTGGAAACACCATATATTTT.

CDR3 bases: TGTGCCAGCAGCTCGGATTGGGAGGGCAAAAACATTCAGTACTTC. Its protein product is CASSSDWEGKNIQYF. The rearrangement uses TRBV7-6 and TRBJ2-4; 7 nucleotides line up with TRBD2. The V and J ends lost 4 bases and 3 bases, in that order; junction bases with no gene match: 6. The CDR3 loop spans 15 amino acids. In germline, CDR1 is SGHVS, CDR2 FNYEAQ.

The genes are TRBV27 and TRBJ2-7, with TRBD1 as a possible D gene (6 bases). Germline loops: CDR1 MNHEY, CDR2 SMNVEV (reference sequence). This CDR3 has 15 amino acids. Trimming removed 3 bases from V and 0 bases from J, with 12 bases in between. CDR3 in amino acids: CASSLGAPNSYEQYF. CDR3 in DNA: TGTGCCAGCAGTTTGGGGGCGCCAAACTCCTACGAGCAGTACTTC.

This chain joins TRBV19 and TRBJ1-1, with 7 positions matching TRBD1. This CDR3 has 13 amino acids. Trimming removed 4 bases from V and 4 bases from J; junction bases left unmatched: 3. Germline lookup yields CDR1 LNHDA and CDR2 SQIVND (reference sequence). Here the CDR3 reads CASSTRQGTEAFF. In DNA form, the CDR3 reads TGTGCCAGTAGTACCCGACAGGGCACTGAAGCTTTCTTT.

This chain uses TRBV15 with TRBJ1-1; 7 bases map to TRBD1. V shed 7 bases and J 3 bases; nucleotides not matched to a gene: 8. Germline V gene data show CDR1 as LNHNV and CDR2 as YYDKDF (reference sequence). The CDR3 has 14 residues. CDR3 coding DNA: TGTGCCACCACCCGCGACAGGGTGGACACTGAAGCTTTCTTT. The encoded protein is CATTRDRVDTEAFF.

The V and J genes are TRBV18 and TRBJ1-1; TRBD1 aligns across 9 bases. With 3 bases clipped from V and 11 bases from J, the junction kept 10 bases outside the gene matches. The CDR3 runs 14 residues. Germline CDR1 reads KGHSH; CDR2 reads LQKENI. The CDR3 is CASSPQTGGAEAFF. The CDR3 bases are TGTGCCAGCTCACCGCAAACAGGGGGCGCGGAGGCTTTCTTT.

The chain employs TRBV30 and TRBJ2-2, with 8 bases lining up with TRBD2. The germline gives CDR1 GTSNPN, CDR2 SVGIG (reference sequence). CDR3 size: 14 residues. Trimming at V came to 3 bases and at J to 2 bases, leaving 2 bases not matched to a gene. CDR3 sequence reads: CAWSGGANTGELFF. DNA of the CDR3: TGTGCCTGGAGCGGGGGGGCCAACACCGGGGAGCTGTTTTTT. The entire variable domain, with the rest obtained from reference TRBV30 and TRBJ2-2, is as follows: SQTIHQWPATLVQPVGSPLSLECTVEGTSNPNLYWYRQAAGRGLQLLFYSVGIGQISSEVPQNLSASRPQDRQFILSSKKLLLSDSGFYLCAWSGGANTGELFFGEGSRLTVL.

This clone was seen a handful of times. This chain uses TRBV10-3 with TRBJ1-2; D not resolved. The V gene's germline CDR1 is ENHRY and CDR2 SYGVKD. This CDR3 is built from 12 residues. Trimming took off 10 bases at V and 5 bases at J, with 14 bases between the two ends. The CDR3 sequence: CATRTPSYGYTF. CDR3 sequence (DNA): TGTGCCACCCGGACTCCTAGTTATGGCTACACCTTC.

The CDR3 DNA sequence: TGCAGCGTCCCCGGGGGAGGGGTTCCCGAGCAGTACTTC. It codes for CSVPGGGVPEQYF. This sequence joins TRBV29-1 and TRBJ2-7; 7 bases line up with TRBD2. The germline V gene encodes CDR1 SQVTM and CDR2 ANQGSEA. The CDR3 extends over 13 amino acids. V lost 6 bases, J lost 6 bases, and 11 bases stayed unmatched.

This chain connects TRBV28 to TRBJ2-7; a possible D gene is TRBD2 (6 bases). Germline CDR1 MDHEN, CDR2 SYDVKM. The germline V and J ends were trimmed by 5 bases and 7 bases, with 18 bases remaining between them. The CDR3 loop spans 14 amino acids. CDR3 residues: CASSHWAGLGEQYF. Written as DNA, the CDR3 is TGTGCCAGCAGTCATTGGGCGGGATTGGGAGAGCAGTACTTC.

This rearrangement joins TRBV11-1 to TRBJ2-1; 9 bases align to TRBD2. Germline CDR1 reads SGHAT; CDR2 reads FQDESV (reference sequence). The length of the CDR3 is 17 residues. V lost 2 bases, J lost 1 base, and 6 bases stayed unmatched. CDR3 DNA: TGTGCCAGCAGCTTAACGGGACTAGCTCAGTCCTACAATGAGCAGTTCTTC. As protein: CASSLTGLAQSYNEQFF.

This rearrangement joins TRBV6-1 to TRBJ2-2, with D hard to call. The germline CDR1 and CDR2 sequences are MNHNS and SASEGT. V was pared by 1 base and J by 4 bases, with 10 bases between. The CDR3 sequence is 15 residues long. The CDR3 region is CASSEELAGTGELFF. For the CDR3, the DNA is TGTGCCAGCAGTGAAGAATTAGCCGGCACCGGGGAGCTGTTTTTT.

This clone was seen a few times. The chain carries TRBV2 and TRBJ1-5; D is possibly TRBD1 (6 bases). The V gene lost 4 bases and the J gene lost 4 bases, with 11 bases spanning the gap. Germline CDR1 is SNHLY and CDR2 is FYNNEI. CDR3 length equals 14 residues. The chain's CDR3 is CASSAYRENQPQHF. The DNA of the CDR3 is TGTGCCAGCAGTGCATACAGGGAAAATCAGCCCCAGCATTTT.

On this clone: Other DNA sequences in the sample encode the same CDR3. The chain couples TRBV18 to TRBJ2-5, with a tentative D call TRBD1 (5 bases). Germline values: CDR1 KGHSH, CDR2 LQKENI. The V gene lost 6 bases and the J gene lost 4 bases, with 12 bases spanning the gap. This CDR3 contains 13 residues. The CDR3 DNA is TGTGCCAGCTCCCCCGGTCAGGGAGAGACCCAGTACTTC. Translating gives CASSPGQGETQYF. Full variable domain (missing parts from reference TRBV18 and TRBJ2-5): NAGVMQNPRHLVRRRGQEARLRCSPMKGHSHVYWYRQLPEEGLKFMVYLQKENIIDESGMPKERFSAEFPKEGPSILRIQQVVRGDSAAYFCASSPGQGETQYFGPGTRLLVL.

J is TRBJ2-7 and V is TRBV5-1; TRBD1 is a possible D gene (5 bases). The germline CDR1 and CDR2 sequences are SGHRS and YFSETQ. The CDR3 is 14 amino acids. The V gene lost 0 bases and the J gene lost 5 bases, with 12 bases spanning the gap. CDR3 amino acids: CASSLGGVLDEQYF. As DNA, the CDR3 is TGCGCCAGCAGCTTGGGGGGCGTCCTCGACGAGCAGTACTTC. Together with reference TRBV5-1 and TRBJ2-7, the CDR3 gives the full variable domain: KAGVTQTPRYLIKTRGQQVTLSCSPISGHRSVSWYQQTPGQGLQFLFEYFSETQRNKGNFPGRFSGRQFSNSRSEMNVSTLELGDSALYLCASSLGGVLDEQYFGPGTRLTVT.